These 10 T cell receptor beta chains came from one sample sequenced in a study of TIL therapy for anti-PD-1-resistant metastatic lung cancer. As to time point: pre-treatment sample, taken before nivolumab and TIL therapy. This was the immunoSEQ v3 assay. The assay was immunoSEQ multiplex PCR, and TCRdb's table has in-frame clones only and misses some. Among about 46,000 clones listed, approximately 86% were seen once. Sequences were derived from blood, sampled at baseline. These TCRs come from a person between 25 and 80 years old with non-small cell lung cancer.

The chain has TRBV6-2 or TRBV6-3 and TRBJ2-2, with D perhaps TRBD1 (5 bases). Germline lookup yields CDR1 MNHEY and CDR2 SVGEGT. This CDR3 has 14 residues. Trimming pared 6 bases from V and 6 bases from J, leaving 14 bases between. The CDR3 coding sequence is TGTGCCAGCAGCCTCAGGCCAGGGTCCGGGGAGCTGTTTTTT. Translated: CASSLRPGSGELFF.

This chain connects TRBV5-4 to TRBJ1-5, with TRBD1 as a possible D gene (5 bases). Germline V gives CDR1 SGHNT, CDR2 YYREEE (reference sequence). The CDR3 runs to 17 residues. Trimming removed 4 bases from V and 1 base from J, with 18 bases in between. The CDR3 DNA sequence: TGTGCCAGCAGCCCGGGAGTTAGGCAGGGCAGCAATCAGCCCCAGCATTTT. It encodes CASSPGVRQGSNQPQHF. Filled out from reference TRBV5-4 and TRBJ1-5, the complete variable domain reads ETGVTQSPTHLIKTRGQQVTLRCSSQSGHNTVSWYQQALGQGPQFIFQYYREEENGRGNFPPRFSGLQFPNYSSELNVNALELDDSALYLCASSPGVRQGSNQPQHFGDGTRLSIL.

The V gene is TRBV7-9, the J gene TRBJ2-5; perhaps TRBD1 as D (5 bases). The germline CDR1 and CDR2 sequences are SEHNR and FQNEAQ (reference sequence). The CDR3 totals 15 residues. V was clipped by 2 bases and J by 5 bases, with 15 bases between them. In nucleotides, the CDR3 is TGTGCCAGCAGCTTACCCCAGGGATTAGGGGAGACCCAGTACTTC. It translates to CASSLPQGLGETQYF.

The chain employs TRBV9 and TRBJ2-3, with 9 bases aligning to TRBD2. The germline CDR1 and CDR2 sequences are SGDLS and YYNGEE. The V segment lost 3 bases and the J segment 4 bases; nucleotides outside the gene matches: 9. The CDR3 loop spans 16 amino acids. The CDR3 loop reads CASSASSGESADTQYF. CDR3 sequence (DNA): TGTGCCAGCAGCGCCTCTAGCGGGGAGTCGGCAGATACGCAGTATTTT.

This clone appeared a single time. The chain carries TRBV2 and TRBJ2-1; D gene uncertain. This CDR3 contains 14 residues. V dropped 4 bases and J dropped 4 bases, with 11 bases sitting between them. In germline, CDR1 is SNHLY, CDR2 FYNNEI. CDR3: CASSGSEGYNEQFF. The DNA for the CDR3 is TGTGCCAGCAGTGGGTCTGAAGGGTACAATGAGCAGTTCTTC.

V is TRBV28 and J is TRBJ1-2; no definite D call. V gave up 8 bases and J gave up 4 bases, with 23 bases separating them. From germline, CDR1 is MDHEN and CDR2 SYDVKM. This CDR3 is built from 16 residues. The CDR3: CASSQGPTRWAYGYTF. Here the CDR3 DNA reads TGTGCCAGCTCCCAAGGGCCAACTCGTTGGGCCTATGGCTACACCTTC.

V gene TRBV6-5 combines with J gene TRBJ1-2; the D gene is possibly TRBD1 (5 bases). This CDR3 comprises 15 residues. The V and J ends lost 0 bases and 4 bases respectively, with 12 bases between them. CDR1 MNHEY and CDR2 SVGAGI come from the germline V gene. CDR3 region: CASSYSSQGRYGYTF. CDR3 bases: TGTGCCAGCAGTTACTCGAGTCAGGGTCGCTATGGCTACACCTTC.

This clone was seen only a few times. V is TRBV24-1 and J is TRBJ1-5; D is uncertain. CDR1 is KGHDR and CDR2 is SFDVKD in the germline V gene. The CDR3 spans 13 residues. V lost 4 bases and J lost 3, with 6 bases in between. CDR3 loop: CATSEGNNQPQHF. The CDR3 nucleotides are TGTGCCACCAGTGAGGGCAACAATCAGCCCCAGCATTTT.

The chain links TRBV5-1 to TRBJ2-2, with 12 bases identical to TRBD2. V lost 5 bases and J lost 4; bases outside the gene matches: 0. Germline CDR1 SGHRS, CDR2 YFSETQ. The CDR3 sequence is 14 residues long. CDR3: CASRTSGGTGELFF. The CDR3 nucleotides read TGCGCCAGCAGGACTAGCGGGGGCACCGGGGAGCTGTTTTTT.

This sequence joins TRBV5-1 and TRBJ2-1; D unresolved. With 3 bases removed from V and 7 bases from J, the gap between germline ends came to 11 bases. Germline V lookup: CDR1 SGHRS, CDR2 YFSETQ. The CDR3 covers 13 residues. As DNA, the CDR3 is TGCGCCAGCAGCTCCCTACCTGAGAATGAGCAGTTCTTC. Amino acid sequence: CASSSLPENEQFF. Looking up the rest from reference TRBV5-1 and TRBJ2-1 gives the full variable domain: KAGVTQTPRYLIKTRGQQVTLSCSPISGHRSVSWYQQTPGQGLQFLFEYFSETQRNKGNFPGRFSGRQFSNSRSEMNVSTLELGDSALYLCASSSLPENEQFFGPGTRLTVL.